Listed below are T cell receptor beta chains from one sample, sequenced in a study of cytomegalovirus exposure and HLA in healthy donors. Repertoires were generated with immunoSEQ multiplex PCR, while TCRdb's copy carries only in-frame clones and drops some. Here the sample spans 150,000 to 200,000 clones, 65% to 90% being singletons. Material: PBMCs. The receptors shown here come from a man aged 45-65 years in good health and CMV-seropositive. Both conserved end residues are part of each CDR3. D genes are given only for firm matches. Size is omitted from some rows. Given values are once, few, many or a class for expanded clones.

abundance: -; j_gene: TRBJ2-2; v_gene: TRBV4-2; d_gene: -; CDR3nt: TGTGCCAGCAGCCAAGATATTAGTGGTACCGGGGAGCTGTTTTTT; CDR3aa: CASSQDISGTGELFF
abundance: -; j_gene: TRBJ1-1; v_gene: TRBV6-1; d_gene: -; CDR3nt: TGTGCCAGCAGTACATGGGAAGCTTTCTTT; CDR3aa: CASSTWEAFF
abundance: -; j_gene: TRBJ1-5; v_gene: TRBV9; d_gene: -; CDR3nt: TGTGCCAGCGGAGGCGGGGGACCTAATCAGCCCCAGCATTTT; CDR3aa: CASGGGGPNQPQHF
abundance: -; j_gene: TRBJ1-3; v_gene: TRBV5-1; d_gene: -; CDR3nt: TGCGCCAGCAGCTATTATTCCTCTTCTGGGGGGACTGGAAACACCATATATTTT; CDR3aa: CASSYYSSSGGTGNTIYF
abundance: -; j_gene: TRBJ2-2; v_gene: TRBV7-3; d_gene: -; CDR3nt: TGTGCCAGCAGCTTAAGTGGAGAATCCGGGGAGCTGTTTTTT; CDR3aa: CASSLSGESGELFF
abundance: -; j_gene: TRBJ2-2; v_gene: TRBV11-3; d_gene: TRBD2; CDR3nt: TGTGCCAGCAGCTTAGTGGGACTAGCGGGAGGTGGAGAGCTGTTTTTT; CDR3aa: CASSLVGLAGGGELFF
abundance: -; j_gene: TRBJ2-1; v_gene: TRBV5-4; d_gene: -; CDR3nt: TGTGCCAGCAGCACGGGGGTGGCGTCGAGCTCCTACAATGAGCAGTTCTTC; CDR3aa: CASSTGVASSSYNEQFF
abundance: -; j_gene: TRBJ2-1; v_gene: TRBV7-6; d_gene: -; CDR3nt: TGTGCCAGCAGCTTAGAGCAGCGCGGGGTGAACAATGAGCAGTTCTTC; CDR3aa: CASSLEQRGVNNEQFF
abundance: -; j_gene: TRBJ2-1; v_gene: TRBV6-5; d_gene: -; CDR3nt: TGTGCCAGCAGGCGGACCGACAGCTCCTACAATGAGCAGTTCTTC; CDR3aa: CASRRTDSSYNEQFF
abundance: few; j_gene: TRBJ1-1; v_gene: TRBV5-4; d_gene: -; CDR3nt: TGTGCCAGCTTCAGGGTCGAGGCGGTTACTGAAGCTTTCTTT; CDR3aa: CASFRVEAVTEAFF
abundance: -; j_gene: TRBJ2-1; v_gene: TRBV7-9; d_gene: -; CDR3nt: TGTGCCAGCAGCTTAGTGCTGGGGGCCCCTGAGCAGTTCTTC; CDR3aa: CASSLVLGAPEQFF
abundance: -; j_gene: TRBJ2-7; v_gene: TRBV6-5; d_gene: TRBD2; CDR3nt: TGTGCCAGCAGTTCGGGACTAACCTACGAGCAGTACTTC; CDR3aa: CASSSGLTYEQYF
abundance: once; j_gene: TRBJ2-1; v_gene: TRBV6-1; d_gene: TRBD1; CDR3nt: TGTGCCAGCAGGAGGGACAGTAGCTCCTACAATGAGCAGTTCTTC; CDR3aa: CASRRDSSSYNEQFF
abundance: once; j_gene: TRBJ1-4; v_gene: TRBV5-1; d_gene: -; CDR3nt: TGCGCCAGCAGCTTGAGTCAGTTTAATGAAAAACTGTTTTTT; CDR3aa: CASSLSQFNEKLFF
abundance: -; j_gene: TRBJ2-3; v_gene: TRBV10-3; d_gene: TRBD2; CDR3nt: TGTGCCATCAGTGACCTAGGGTCTAGCGGGCTCACAGATACGCAGTATTTT; CDR3aa: CAISDLGSSGLTDTQYF
abundance: -; j_gene: TRBJ2-1; v_gene: TRBV19; d_gene: -; CDR3nt: TGTGCCAGTAGTATAGGCACTACAGGGATCGGTGAGCAGTTCTTC; CDR3aa: CASSIGTTGIGEQFF
abundance: -; j_gene: TRBJ1-5; v_gene: TRBV12-5; d_gene: TRBD1; CDR3nt: TGTGCTAGTGGACTGACAGGGGAAAATCAGCCCCAGCATTTT; CDR3aa: CASGLTGENQPQHF
abundance: -; j_gene: TRBJ1-4; v_gene: TRBV5-1; d_gene: TRBD1; CDR3nt: TGCGCCAGCAGCTTGGAGGGACAGGGGAATGAAAAACTGTTTTTT; CDR3aa: CASSLEGQGNEKLFF
abundance: -; j_gene: TRBJ2-5; v_gene: TRBV5-1; d_gene: -; CDR3nt: TGCGCCAGCAGCTTGTTGGGGGCGGACCAAGAGACCCAGTACTTC; CDR3aa: CASSLLGADQETQYF
abundance: -; j_gene: TRBJ1-1; v_gene: TRBV29-1; d_gene: -; CDR3nt: TGCAGCGTTTGGCGGCAGGGCACTGAAGCTTTCTTT; CDR3aa: CSVWRQGTEAFF
abundance: -; j_gene: TRBJ1-4; v_gene: TRBV7-9; d_gene: TRBD1; CDR3nt: TGTGCCAGCAGCTTAGAGGGACAGGGCGGCGAAAAACTGTTTTTT; CDR3aa: CASSLEGQGGEKLFF
abundance: -; j_gene: TRBJ2-1; v_gene: TRBV19; d_gene: TRBD2; CDR3nt: TGTGCCAGTAGGGAGCGGGGGGACAATGAGCAGTTCTTC; CDR3aa: CASRERGDNEQFF
abundance: -; j_gene: TRBJ2-2; v_gene: TRBV2; d_gene: TRBD2; CDR3nt: TGTGCCAGCAGTGCCACTAGCGGGGGTGGCGGGGAGCTGTTTTTT; CDR3aa: CASSATSGGGGELFF
abundance: -; j_gene: TRBJ2-3; v_gene: TRBV30; d_gene: TRBD2; CDR3nt: TGTGCCTGGAGTTTGGGGACTAGCGGGCACACAGATACGCAGTATTTT; CDR3aa: CAWSLGTSGHTDTQYF
abundance: few; j_gene: TRBJ2-2; v_gene: TRBV7-9; d_gene: TRBD2; CDR3nt: TGTGCCAGCAGCCCTAGCGGGGGCCTAACCACCGGGGAGCTGTTTTTT; CDR3aa: CASSPSGGLTTGELFF
abundance: -; j_gene: TRBJ2-1; v_gene: TRBV18; d_gene: -; CDR3nt: TGTGCCAGCTCACCCCAAAGATCCGGGACTCGAGATTACTACAATGAGCAGTTCTTC; CDR3aa: CASSPQRSGTRDYYNEQFF
abundance: -; j_gene: TRBJ2-2; v_gene: TRBV11-3; d_gene: TRBD2; CDR3nt: TGTGCCAGCAGCTTAGGGGGACTAGCGGGAGCCGGGGAGCTGTTTTTT; CDR3aa: CASSLGGLAGAGELFF
abundance: -; j_gene: TRBJ1-1; v_gene: TRBV2; d_gene: -; CDR3nt: TGTGCCACGAGAGACGCTGGACTACCGGAAGCTTTCTTT; CDR3aa: CATRDAGLPEAFF
abundance: few; j_gene: TRBJ2-1; v_gene: TRBV6-5; d_gene: TRBD2; CDR3nt: TGTGCCAGCAGGCAAGGGACTAGCGGAAGGGGTGAGCAGTTCTTC; CDR3aa: CASRQGTSGRGEQFF
abundance: -; j_gene: TRBJ1-3; v_gene: TRBV2; d_gene: TRBD1; CDR3nt: TGTGCCAGCAGTTTACAGGGGGGATCAGGAAACACCATATATTTT; CDR3aa: CASSLQGGSGNTIYF
abundance: few; j_gene: TRBJ2-3; v_gene: TRBV19; d_gene: TRBD2; CDR3nt: TGTGCCAGTAGTGCAGCGGGAGGCGGGGATACGCAGTATTTT; CDR3aa: CASSAAGGGDTQYF
abundance: -; j_gene: TRBJ2-1; v_gene: TRBV13; d_gene: TRBD2; CDR3nt: TGTGCCAGCAGCTTAGAGGCTAGCGGGAGCTCCTACAATGAGCAGTTCTTC; CDR3aa: CASSLEASGSSYNEQFF
abundance: -; j_gene: TRBJ2-2; v_gene: TRBV30; d_gene: TRBD2; CDR3nt: TGTGCCTGGAGCCAAAAAGGGACTAGCGGCCCGGAGCTGTTTTTT; CDR3aa: CAWSQKGTSGPELFF
abundance: once; j_gene: TRBJ2-2; v_gene: TRBV7-6; d_gene: TRBD2; CDR3nt: TGTGCCAGCAGCTTAATGGTAGCGGGAGGGCCGTCCTGGGAGCTGTTTTTT; CDR3aa: CASSLMVAGGPSWELFF
abundance: -; j_gene: TRBJ2-1; v_gene: TRBV18; d_gene: TRBD1; CDR3nt: TGTGCCAGCTCACCACCGGACAGGGGAGAGAGGAATGAGCAGTTCTTC; CDR3aa: CASSPPDRGERNEQFF
abundance: -; j_gene: TRBJ1-2; v_gene: TRBV29-1; d_gene: -; CDR3nt: TGCAGCGCGGGAGGGGGGTATGGCTACACCTTC; CDR3aa: CSAGGGYGYTF
abundance: -; j_gene: TRBJ2-5; v_gene: TRBV5-1; d_gene: TRBD2; CDR3nt: TGCGCCAGCAGCGCGACTAGCGGGAGTATCCAAGAGACCCAGTACTTC; CDR3aa: CASSATSGSIQETQYF
abundance: -; j_gene: TRBJ1-2; v_gene: TRBV10-3; d_gene: TRBD1; CDR3nt: TGTGCCATCAGTCGAGACAGGGGGTTAGCTAACTATGGCTACACCTTC; CDR3aa: CAISRDRGLANYGYTF
abundance: -; j_gene: TRBJ2-7; v_gene: TRBV9; d_gene: TRBD1; CDR3nt: TGTGCCAGCAGCGTAGGGGGGACAGGGAAATCCTACGAGCAGTACTTC; CDR3aa: CASSVGGTGKSYEQYF
abundance: -; j_gene: TRBJ2-5; v_gene: TRBV5-4; d_gene: TRBD2; CDR3nt: TGTGCCAGCAGCCAAAGCGGGGCGGGGGAGACCCAGTACTTC; CDR3aa: CASSQSGAGETQYF
abundance: -; j_gene: TRBJ2-1; v_gene: TRBV19; d_gene: TRBD2; CDR3nt: TGTGCCAGTAGACAACTAGCGGGAGGGGGTGAGCAGTTCTTC; CDR3aa: CASRQLAGGGEQFF